The rows below give T cell receptor beta chains drawn from one sample of a study of blood T cells in healthy people across ages. TCRdb re-analysed the 5' RACE reads in MiXCR, keeping a single row per CDR3 protein. The repertoire has hundreds of thousands of distinct CDR3 sequences, 25% to 35% of them found once; the top ten carry around a sixth. Sequencing was carried out using blood. These receptors were obtained from a woman of 80 years or more in good health. CDR3s include the opening cysteine and the closing phenylalanine or tryptophan. The order of the fields is clone size, J gene, CDR3 length, D gene, V gene, CDR3 protein, CDR3 DNA. A D gene is named only where the DNA matches it firmly. Clone sizes are given selectively: once, few, many, or a class where the clone is expanded.

>many|TRBJ1-5|17|-|TRBV28
CASSGGFGDLSNQPQHF
TGTGCCAGCAGTGGGGGTTTTGGCGATTTGAGTAATCAGCCCCAGCATTTT
>-|TRBJ2-1|14|-|TRBV27
CASSWWGPPPEQFF
TGTGCCAGCAGTTGGTGGGGCCCCCCGCCTGAGCAGTTCTTC
>many|TRBJ2-7|14|-|TRBV4-3
CASSQDRGLDEQYF
TGCGCCAGCAGCCAAGATAGAGGGCTCGACGAGCAGTACTTC
>-|TRBJ1-2|14|TRBD1|TRBV12-3/TRBV12-4
CASSLVQGASGYTF
TGTGCCAGCAGTTTAGTTCAGGGGGCCTCTGGCTACACCTTC
>many|TRBJ2-1|14|-|TRBV7-2
CASSLDNSANEQFF
TGTGCCAGCAGCTTAGACAATAGCGCGAATGAGCAGTTCTTC
>-|TRBJ2-6|17|TRBD2|TRBV13
CASSLYGRGSGANVLTF
TGTGCCAGCAGCTTATACGGGAGGGGCTCTGGGGCCAACGTCCTGACTTTC
>few|TRBJ2-1|14|-|TRBV20-1
CSARPLVNYNEQFF
TGCAGTGCTAGGCCCCTGGTTAACTACAATGAGCAGTTCTTC
>many|TRBJ2-6|12|-|TRBV20-1
CSASYGANVLTF
TGCAGTGCTAGTTACGGGGCCAACGTCCTGACTTTC
>many|TRBJ2-5|16|-|TRBV7-9
CASSLALGGRKETQYF
TGTGCCAGCAGCTTAGCTCTGGGGGGTCGGAAAGAGACCCAGTACTTC
>few|TRBJ2-5|17|TRBD2|TRBV12-3/TRBV12-4
CASSSPVSGRGGETQYF
TGTGCCAGCAGTTCCCCGGTCAGCGGGCGGGGGGGGGAGACCCAGTACTTC
>-|TRBJ2-4|15|TRBD1|TRBV5-4
CASSLFGTGENIQYF
TGTGCCAGCAGCTTGTTCGGGACAGGAGAAAACATTCAGTACTTC
>few|TRBJ2-5|15|TRBD2|TRBV12-3/TRBV12-4
CASSGYTSGGETQYF
TGTGCCAGTTCGGGCTATACTAGCGGGGGAGAGACCCAGTACTTC
>many|TRBJ2-5|15|-|TRBV18
CASSAYDSLQETQYF
TGTGCCAGCTCAGCGTACGACAGCCTCCAAGAGACCCAGTACTTC
>many|TRBJ2-1|15|TRBD1|TRBV7-8
CASSLEQGRYNEQFF
TGTGCCAGCAGCTTAGAACAGGGGCGTTACAATGAGCAGTTCTTC
>many|TRBJ2-7|16|-|TRBV21-1
CASSKNPQGLTYEQYF
TGTGCCAGCAGCAAAAATCCCCAGGGGTTGACCTACGAGCAGTACTTC
>many|TRBJ2-1|17|-|TRBV12-3/TRBV12-4
CASSLATWGARYNEQFF
TGTGCCAGCAGTTTAGCGACATGGGGGGCGCGTTACAATGAGCAGTTCTTC
>few|TRBJ2-3|18|-|TRBV15
CATSRGGTSGLQGDTQYF
TGTGCCACCAGCAGAGGGGGGACATCGGGACTCCAGGGGGATACGCAGTATTTT
>many|TRBJ2-7|12|-|TRBV7-2
CASSLRDLEQYF
TGTGCCAGCAGCCTCCGGGACCTTGAGCAGTACTTC
>many|TRBJ2-3|16|-|TRBV7-2
CASSSRGASDTDTQYF
TGTGCCAGCAGCTCTCGGGGGGCCTCTGACACAGATACGCAGTATTTT
>-|TRBJ1-1|16|TRBD1|TRBV6-6
CASSSDRGRVNTEAFF
TGTGCCAGCAGTTCGGACAGGGGGCGGGTGAACACTGAAGCTTTCTTT
>-|TRBJ1-2|14|-|TRBV29-1
CSASDAGEDYGYTF
TGCAGCGCGTCAGATGCAGGGGAGGACTATGGCTACACCTTC
>many|TRBJ2-1|14|-|TRBV11-2
CASSYRSRVREQFF
TGTGCCAGCAGCTACAGATCCAGGGTTCGAGAGCAGTTCTTC
>many|TRBJ2-6|18|-|TRBV28
CASSYNGGAPSGANVLTF
TGTGCCAGCAGTTATAATGGGGGGGCCCCTTCTGGGGCCAACGTCCTGACTTTC
>many|TRBJ1-6|15|-|TRBV28
CASSPPGARNSPLHF
TGTGCCAGCAGTCCACCGGGGGCGCGTAATTCACCCCTCCACTTT
>-|TRBJ2-5|12|-|TRBV12-3/TRBV12-4
CASSFLGETQYF
TGTGCCAGCAGTTTTCTTGGAGAGACCCAGTACTTC
>many|TRBJ2-5|15|TRBD1|TRBV6-1
CASSPGQVDQETQYF
TGTGCCAGCAGTCCGGGACAGGTGGACCAAGAGACCCAGTACTTC
>-|TRBJ1-1|17|-|TRBV20-1
CSARHPVSSRVNTEAFF
TGCAGTGCTAGACACCCCGTTTCTTCAAGGGTGAACACTGAAGCTTTCTTT
>-|TRBJ2-3|15|TRBD2|TRBV10-2
CASSEPSGVTDTQYF
TGCGCCAGCAGTGAACCTAGCGGGGTAACAGATACGCAGTATTTT
>-|TRBJ1-5|12|-|TRBV20-1
CRAGGLNQPQHF
TGCAGGGCGGGAGGCTTAAATCAGCCCCAGCATTTT
>many|TRBJ2-3|15|TRBD2|TRBV6-6
CASSYSALAADTQYF
TGTGCCAGCAGTTACTCGGCCCTAGCGGCCGATACGCAGTATTTT
>many|TRBJ2-4|16|TRBD1|TRBV6-1
CASKGTDTVAKNIQYF
TGTGCCAGCAAGGGGACAGATACAGTAGCCAAAAACATTCAGTACTTC
>-|TRBJ1-1|14|-|TRBV4-2
CASSQEGLNTEAFF
TGTGCCAGCAGCCAAGAGGGACTGAACACTGAAGCTTTCTTT
>-|TRBJ1-2|12|-|TRBV29-1
CSVGGAGGGYTF
TGCAGCGTTGGGGGGGCTGGTGGGGGCTACACCTTC
>many|TRBJ2-5|17|TRBD2|TRBV6-2/TRBV6-3
CASTSFGLAGRKETQYF
TGTGCCAGCACCTCCTTTGGACTAGCGGGGCGGAAAGAGACCCAGTACTTC
>many|TRBJ2-7|13|-|TRBV7-2
CASSLGGLYEQYF
TGTGCCAGCAGCTTAGGAGGCCTCTACGAGCAGTACTTC
>-|TRBJ2-7|14|-|TRBV6-5
CASSYRRGAGEQYF
TGTGCCAGCAGTTACCGACGGGGGGCAGGGGAGCAGTACTTC
>few|TRBJ1-4|15|-|TRBV5-1
CASSEQGATNEKRFF
TGCGCCAGCAGCGAACAGGGTGCAACTAATGAAAAACGGTTTTTT
>many|TRBJ2-1|13|-|TRBV11-3
CASSLDPLTEQFF
TGTGCCAGCAGCTTAGATCCCTTGACTGAGCAGTTCTTC
>many|TRBJ2-3|16|TRBD2|TRBV29-1
CSAVGPSRGGTDTQYF
TGCAGCGCCGTGGGTCCTTCGCGGGGGGGCACAGATACGCAGTATTTT
>many|TRBJ2-7|16|TRBD2|TRBV20-1
CSASGPGLAGGNEQYF
TGCAGTGCTAGTGGCCCGGGACTAGCGGGGGGTAACGAGCAGTACTTC
>once|TRBJ1-3|15|-|TRBV12-3/TRBV12-4
CASSSPTTSGNTIYF
TGTGCCAGCAGTTCGCCGACGACCTCTGGAAACACCATATATTTT
>many|TRBJ1-2|13|-|TRBV12-3/TRBV12-4
CASSLNGGSGYTF
TGTGCCAGCAGTTTAAATGGGGGCAGCGGCTACACCTTC
>-|TRBJ1-4|14|-|TRBV6-5
CASSSTTAAPKLFF
TGTGCCAGCAGTTCGACGACAGCGGCTCCGAAACTGTTTTTT
>many|TRBJ2-5|16|-|TRBV21-1
CASSKKGGRRRETQYF
TGTGCCAGCAGCAAGAAGGGGGGAAGACGACGAGAGACCCAGTACTTC